This T cell receptor (beta chain) is from a study of shared clonotypes between healthy human individuals. The genomic DNA of each subset was split evenly across several immunoSEQ plates. Method: immunoSEQ multiplex PCR; TCRdb's copy keeps in-frame clones and lacks some. The sample carries approximately 1.5 million clones, about 98.5% recorded once. As regards this clone: No antigen is known for it.

The study, taken as a whole, reports: Represented diversity (both genetic and exposure-history) was limited by the small number of donors.

Germline CDR1 is GTSNPN and CDR2 is SVGIG (reference sequence). V was clipped by 1 base and J by 0 bases, with 7 bases between them. The length of the CDR3 is 14 residues. All donors were Caucasian adults living in Nashville, Tennessee. The sequence was collected from a man under 40 in good health. Sequenced input: naive CD4+ T cells sorted from blood. The subset denotes: CD45RA+ positively selected. This chain links TRBV30 with TRBJ1-5; D is unclear. The CDR3 DNA reads TGTGCCTGGAGTGCCATCCTTAGCAATCAGCCCCAGCATTTT. Its protein is CAWSAILSNQPQHF.